This T cell receptor (beta chain) was identified in a study of blood T cell repertoires in COVID-19 (TCRdb year 2020). For the study in its entirety: Samples covering the acute and convalescent phases of COVID-19 were provided by collaborators in the United States, Italy and Spain. HLA class I and class II types, where available, came from metadata supplied by the sample provider rather than from assay-based typing. The samples were drawn from the first 160 participants of the ongoing ImmuneRACE study and from more than 1,000 subjects provided by 6 global collaborators. The repertoires were released in a freely available public database intended as a resource for research on the immune response to SARS-CoV-2. The material from the prospective study consisted of cDNA or gDNA derived from T cells, B-cell-depleted T cells, or PBMCs. The sample metadata nearly always contained a de-identified subject ID, COVID-19 status, age in years and sex. The dataset comprised deeply sampled blood TCRbeta repertoires from subjects exposed to, actively infected with, or recovered from COVID-19.

The immunoSEQ Assay, a bias-controlled multiplex PCR, was used to amplify TCRbeta CDR3 regions from genomic DNA. Regarding the original processing steps: The number of nucleated cells in each sample was estimated by amplification of reference gene primers within the assay. Sequence reads were collapsed and filtered to measure the absolute abundance of every unique TCRbeta CDR3 rearrangement. For each sample, productive Simpson clonality was calculated as the square root of Simpson's diversity index over productive rearrangements. TCRdb carries this immuneACCESS record with in-frame sequences only. Its versions omit some clonotypes, under half of them owing to an unresolved V gene in the studies checked, with the rest unexplained. V, J and clone size are those of that table, while D and trimming were read from the DNA. Within this sample are about 400,000 clones, with roughly 86% of them counted one time only. The ten biggest clones cover about 1.7% of the sample.

General conclusions and limits of the study: How much clinical and demographic metadata was included differed by source and by participant, and the metadata was provided uncurated.

Notes on this clone: Its binding antigen is unknown. No per-base quality is available; no much larger clone lies one base away.

Enrolling through a virtual design, the prospective study's participants ranged in age from roughly 18 to 90 years and lived across 24 United States geographic areas. In the prospective study, participants were assigned to cohorts based on the clinical history participants reported in a screening survey and a study questionnaire. For ImmuneRACE Cohort 3, a participant was defined as recovered based on two consecutive negative NP/OP PCR tests, clearance by a healthcare professional, or resolution of symptoms. Mobile phlebotomists in the prospective study collected whole blood, serum and a nasopharyngeal or oropharyngeal swab from every participant. Over a roughly two-month period, participants in the prospective study had the option of providing additional blood draws and questionnaires. Blood samples from the prospective study were shipped frozen or at room temperature prior to DNA extraction.

From the cysteine up to the phenylalanine, the CDR3 has a length of 15 residues. Only the CDR3 DNA is retained, 45 bases long and in frame from the first base. V is pared back by 0 bases and J by 4 bases, with 11 bases lying between the germline termini. Reading the germline V gene gives CDR1 SGHRS and CDR2 YFSETQ. What was sequenced was PBMCs or T cells enriched from blood (not recorded which). This receptor was obtained from a woman aged 30 to 39 who had recovered from COVID-19. The chain is made from TRBV5-1 and TRBJ2-1; perhaps TRBD1 is the D gene, with 5 bases matching. The CDR3 region reads CASSLVDRNYNEQFF. The DNA sequence reads TGCGCCAGCAGCTTGGTAGACAGAAATTACAATGAGCAGTTCTTC.